This entry concerns a single T cell receptor (beta chain). The antigen is not known. The data belong to a study of shared clonotypes between healthy human individuals. Trimming left V 6 bases short and J 3 bases short, with 12 bases between. CDR1 and CDR2 from the germline V gene are MNHNS and SASEGT. The CDR3 covers 13 residues. Naive CD8 cells comprised CD45RO-negative, CCR7-positively selected cells, excluding terminally differentiated effector memory CD45RA+ cells. There were only Caucasian adults among the donors, and all lived in Nashville, Tennessee. This table comes from immunoSEQ multiplex PCR, and its TCRdb copy is limited to in-frame clones, with some not included. The table shows about 1,900,000 clones, with about 94% occurring only once. Overall study results and limits: Clonotypes shared by all four sorted-subset donors had higher generation probabilities than non-shared clonotypes. Sequencing depth was predicted to influence how clonotypes are shared among donors.

This chain uses TRBV6-1 with TRBJ2-7; D is unresolved. The sequencing sample was made of naive CD8+ T cells sorted from blood. The receptor was isolated from a man between 18 and 29 years old in good health. The CDR3 region has the DNA TGTGCCAGCAGGTGGGTCTCCGGCTACGAGCAGTACTTC. Protein: CASRWVSGYEQYF.